The clone carrying this T cell receptor beta chain was seen repeatedly, ten times or more. TCR beta CDR3 regions were amplified from RNA transcripts. The HTBI primer set was used in a first-round RT-PCR of the TCR CDR3. TCRdb recomputed calls from the multiplex PCR reads with MiXCR, one row per CDR3 protein. The data contain 500,000 to 600,000 distinct CDR3 sequences, over 15% of them singletons. The data stem from a study of T cells in Graves' hyperthyroidism and ophthalmopathy. This CDR3 is 14 amino acids long. V lost 7 bases to trimming and J lost 4 bases; unmatched junction nucleotides: 4. Lactation, pregnancy, other autoimmune disease or uncontrolled infection led to exclusion of patients.

Sequenced input: blood. The clonotype comes from a woman between 18 and 30 years old with Graves' hyperthyroidism. This chain uses TRBV12-3 or TRBV12-4 with TRBJ1-6, with 7 bases fitting TRBD1. CDR3: CASTPGQYNSPLHF. The DNA of the CDR3 is TGTGCCAGCACCCCGGGACAGTATAATTCACCCCTCCACTTT.